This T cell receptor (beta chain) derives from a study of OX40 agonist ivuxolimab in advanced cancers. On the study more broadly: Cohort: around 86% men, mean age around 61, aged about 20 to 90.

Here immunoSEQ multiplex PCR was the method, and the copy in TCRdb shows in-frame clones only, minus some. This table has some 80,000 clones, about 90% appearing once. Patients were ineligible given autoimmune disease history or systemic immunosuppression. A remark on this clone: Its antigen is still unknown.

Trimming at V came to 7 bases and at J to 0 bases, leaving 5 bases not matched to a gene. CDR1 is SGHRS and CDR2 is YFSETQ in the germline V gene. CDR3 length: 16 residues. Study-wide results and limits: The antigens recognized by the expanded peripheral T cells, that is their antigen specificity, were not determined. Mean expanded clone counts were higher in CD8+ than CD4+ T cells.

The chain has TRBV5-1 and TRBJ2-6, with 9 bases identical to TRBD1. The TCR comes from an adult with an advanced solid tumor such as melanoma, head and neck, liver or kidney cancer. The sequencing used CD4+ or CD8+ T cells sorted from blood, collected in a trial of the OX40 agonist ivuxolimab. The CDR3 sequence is CASWGQGFSGANVLTF. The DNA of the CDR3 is TGCGCCAGCTGGGGACAGGGCTTCTCTGGGGCCAACGTCCTGACTTTC. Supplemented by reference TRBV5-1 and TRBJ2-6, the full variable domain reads KAGVTQTPRYLIKTRGQQVTLSCSPISGHRSVSWYQQTPGQGLQFLFEYFSETQRNKGNFPGRFSGRQFSNSRSEMNVSTLELGDSALYLCASWGQGFSGANVLTFGAGSRLTVL.